In this sample, the clone carrying this T cell receptor beta chain turned up once. V lost 6 bases and J lost 7, with 27 bases in between. Germline CDR1 is MDHEN and CDR2 is SYDVKM. The CDR3 covers 17 residues. This sample is drawn from a study of blood T cell repertoires in COVID-19. Overall study context: Recovered status applied to Cohort 3 donors who had two consecutive negative PCRs. It also applied to those with clearance or with symptom resolution.

Sequencing was performed with immunoSEQ multiplex PCR; in TCRdb, only in-frame clones are kept and a portion is missing. The data hold under 150,000 clones, with about 87% observed a single time. This TCR was recovered from a middle-aged man in a cohort exposed to, infected with or recovered from COVID-19 (not recorded which). The genes are TRBV28 and TRBJ1-1; a weak D match, TRBD1 (6 bases). Sequenced sample: PBMCs or T cells enriched from blood (not recorded which). The CDR3 loop reads CASRALDIQGPVGEAFF. The CDR3 nucleotides are TGTGCCAGCAGGGCCCTAGATATACAGGGCCCCGTAGGTGAAGCTTTCTTT.